A selection of T cell receptor beta chains follows, all from one sample in a study of T-cell reconstitution after alpha-beta-depleted transplantation in children. TCRdb redid the calling of the PCR reads with MiXCR, one entry per CDR3 protein. The sample consists of 250,000 or so distinct CDR3 sequences, roughly 8% of them appearing once. The input for sequencing was PBMCs, mostly from graft donor cells, taken 180 days after TCRalphabeta/CD19-depleted stem cell transplant. These receptors came from a male patient aged 10-17 years who had a stem cell transplant for acute lymphoblastic leukemia, so the T cells may come from the graft donor. CDR3s include the opening cysteine and the closing phenylalanine or tryptophan. D genes are given only for firm matches. Clone size is given as once, few, many or a size class.

many	TRBD2	TRBV29-1	TRBJ2-3	15	CSVRPGGGYTDTQYF	TGCAGCGTCCGACCCGGGGGGGGCTACACAGATACGCAGTATTTT
many	TRBD2	TRBV5-1	TRBJ2-5	15	CASTPYSGIQETQYF	TGCGCCAGCACCCCTTATAGCGGGATCCAAGAGACCCAGTACTTC
many	NA	TRBV7-3	TRBJ2-1	14	CASSLMGGGAAQFF	TGTGCCAGCAGCTTAATGGGAGGGGGGGCCGCGCAGTTCTTC
many	NA	TRBV12-3/TRBV12-4	TRBJ1-2	14	CASMSTGKAHGYTF	TGTGCCAGCATGAGTACCGGAAAAGCGCATGGCTACACCTTC
many	NA	TRBV12-5	TRBJ2-1	20	CASGFPSGPGGKVAYNEQFF	TGTGCTAGTGGTTTTCCCAGCGGACCTGGGGGGAAGGTAGCCTACAATGAGCAGTTCTTC
many	NA	TRBV18	TRBJ2-7	14	CASSPRGGLYEQYF	TGTGCCAGCTCACCAAGGGGTGGTCTTTACGAGCAGTACTTC
many	NA	TRBV12-3/TRBV12-4	TRBJ2-7	13	CASSLALAYEQYF	TGTGCCAGCAGTTTAGCCCTTGCCTACGAGCAGTACTTC
many	TRBD1	TRBV6-5	TRBJ1-1	13	CASRLDRVTEAFF	TGTGCCAGCAGACTGGACAGGGTCACTGAAGCTTTCTTT
many	NA	TRBV6-6	TRBJ1-1	13	CASSPRRDTEAFF	TGTGCCAGCAGCCCCAGGAGGGACACTGAAGCTTTCTTT
many	NA	TRBV11-2	TRBJ2-6	14	CASSLSAGANVLTF	TGTGCCAGCAGCTTAAGTGCTGGGGCCAACGTCCTGACTTTC